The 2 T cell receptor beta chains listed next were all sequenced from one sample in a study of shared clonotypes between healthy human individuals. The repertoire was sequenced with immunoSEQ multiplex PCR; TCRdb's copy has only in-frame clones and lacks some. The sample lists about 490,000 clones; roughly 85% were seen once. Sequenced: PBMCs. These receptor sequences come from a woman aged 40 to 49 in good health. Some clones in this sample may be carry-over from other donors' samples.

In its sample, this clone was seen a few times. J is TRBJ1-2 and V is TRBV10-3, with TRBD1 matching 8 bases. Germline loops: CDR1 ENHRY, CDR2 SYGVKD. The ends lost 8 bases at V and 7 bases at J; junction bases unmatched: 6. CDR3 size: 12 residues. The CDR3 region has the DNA TGTGCCATCGGGTCAGGGGGCTTTGGCTACACCTTC. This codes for CAIGSGGFGYTF.

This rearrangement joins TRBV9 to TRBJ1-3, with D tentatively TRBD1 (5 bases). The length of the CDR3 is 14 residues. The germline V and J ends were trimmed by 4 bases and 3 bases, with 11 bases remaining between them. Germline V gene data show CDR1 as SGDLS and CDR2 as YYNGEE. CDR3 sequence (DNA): TGTGCCAGCAGCTCCCGGGGGGATGGAAACACCATATATTTT. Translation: CASSSRGDGNTIYF.